There are many counts of the clone carrying this T cell receptor (beta chain). The antigen is unknown. Preparation of the TCRbeta library used unique molecular identifiers. From the PCR reads, TCRdb called clonotypes with MiXCR, one entry per CDR3 protein. The table includes 300,000 to 350,000 distinct CDR3 sequences, 15% to 20% detected once. This entry belongs to a study of T-cell reconstitution after alpha-beta-depleted transplantation in children. Study observations and caveats: Fresh T-cell production supplied most of the T-cell counts and diversity seen one year after transplant. Roughly two months post-transplant, alpha-beta T cells reportedly originated from several hundred graft clones that had expanded.

The CDR3 totals 14 residues. With 6 bases removed from V and 0 bases from J, the gap between germline ends came to 9 bases. The V call is TRBV12-3 or TRBV12-4, the J call TRBJ2-4; D is uncertain. The input for sequencing was PBMCs, mostly from graft donor cells, taken 360 days after TCRalphabeta/CD19-depleted stem cell transplant. This sequence was found in a male patient aged 2-15 years who had a stem cell transplant for acute lymphoblastic leukemia, so the T cells may come from the graft donor. DNA of the CDR3: TGTGCCAGCAGCCGCCCGCTAGCCAAAAACATTCAGTACTTC. This translates into CASSRPLAKNIQYF.